In this sample, the clone carrying this T cell receptor beta chain turned up once. With V trimmed by 4 bases and J by 11 bases, 24 bases remained unmatched. This CDR3 contains 17 residues. CDR1 SGHNT and CDR2 YYREEE come from the germline V gene (reference sequence). The sample comes from a study of blood T cell repertoires in COVID-19. Data came from immunoSEQ multiplex PCR; TCRdb stores just in-frame clones and leaves some out. Here the sample spans about 230,000 clones, about nine tenths being singletons. Recovery among Cohort 3 donors was established by two negative PCRs, clearance, or symptom resolution.

The sequence was collected from a man aged 18-30 years who had recovered from COVID-19. J is TRBJ2-7 and V is TRBV5-4; 7 bases map to TRBD2. The sequencing sample was made of PBMCs or T cells enriched from blood (not recorded which). The CDR3 coding sequence is TGTGCCAGCAGCCGCCGGTTCGGGCGTTGGTTCAGCGGGAAAGAGTACTTC. Translated, it gives CASSRRFGRWFSGKEYF.